This record concerns one TCR beta chain sequence. The antigen remains undetermined. The data stem from a study of vaccination and CD4 T cells after COVID-19. Specified treatment: roughly 10-day PBMC culture with coronavirus spike peptide pools or control peptides (ViraFEST assay). Medium was half-exchanged with fresh IL-2 medium on days 3 and 7. When approximately 10 days of culture had elapsed, CD4+ T cells were isolated by negative selection. The CDR3 has 15 amino acids. Germline values: CDR1 SNHLY, CDR2 FYNNEI. V lost 5 bases to trimming and J lost 6 bases, with 16 bases between them. An Oncomine TCR Beta short-read assay was used to sequence the DNA from cultured CD4+ T cells. TCRdb processed the PCR reads anew with MiXCR; each CDR3 protein has one entry. The sample holds 15,000 or so distinct CDR3 sequences, over 30% seen once.

The V call is TRBV2, the J call TRBJ1-4, with TRBD1 as a possible D gene (5 bases). The receptor comes from a human donor with COVID-19. The sample was cultured CD4+ T cells from blood. Here the CDR3 reads CASSFPGIGDEKLFF. The CDR3 DNA follows: TGTGCCAGCAGTTTCCCGGGCATAGGGGATGAAAAACTGTTTTTT.